The TCR beta chain described here comes from a study of cytomegalovirus exposure and HLA in healthy donors. CDR1 is SNHLY and CDR2 is FYNNEI in the germline V gene. V lost 0 bases and J lost 2, with 11 bases in between. The CDR3 sequence is 16 residues long. Method: immunoSEQ multiplex PCR; TCRdb's copy keeps in-frame clones and lacks some. The data hold around 120,000 clones, with about 82% observed a single time. The sequence derives from a man aged 18 to 30 in good health and CMV-seronegative. The chain joins TRBV2 to TRBJ1-5; a weak D match, TRBD1 (5 bases). The sequenced material came from PBMCs. DNA of the CDR3: TGTGCCAGCAGTGAAGCTGCGGGGGGAGGCAATCAGCCCCAGCATTTT. Protein product: CASSEAAGGGNQPQHF.